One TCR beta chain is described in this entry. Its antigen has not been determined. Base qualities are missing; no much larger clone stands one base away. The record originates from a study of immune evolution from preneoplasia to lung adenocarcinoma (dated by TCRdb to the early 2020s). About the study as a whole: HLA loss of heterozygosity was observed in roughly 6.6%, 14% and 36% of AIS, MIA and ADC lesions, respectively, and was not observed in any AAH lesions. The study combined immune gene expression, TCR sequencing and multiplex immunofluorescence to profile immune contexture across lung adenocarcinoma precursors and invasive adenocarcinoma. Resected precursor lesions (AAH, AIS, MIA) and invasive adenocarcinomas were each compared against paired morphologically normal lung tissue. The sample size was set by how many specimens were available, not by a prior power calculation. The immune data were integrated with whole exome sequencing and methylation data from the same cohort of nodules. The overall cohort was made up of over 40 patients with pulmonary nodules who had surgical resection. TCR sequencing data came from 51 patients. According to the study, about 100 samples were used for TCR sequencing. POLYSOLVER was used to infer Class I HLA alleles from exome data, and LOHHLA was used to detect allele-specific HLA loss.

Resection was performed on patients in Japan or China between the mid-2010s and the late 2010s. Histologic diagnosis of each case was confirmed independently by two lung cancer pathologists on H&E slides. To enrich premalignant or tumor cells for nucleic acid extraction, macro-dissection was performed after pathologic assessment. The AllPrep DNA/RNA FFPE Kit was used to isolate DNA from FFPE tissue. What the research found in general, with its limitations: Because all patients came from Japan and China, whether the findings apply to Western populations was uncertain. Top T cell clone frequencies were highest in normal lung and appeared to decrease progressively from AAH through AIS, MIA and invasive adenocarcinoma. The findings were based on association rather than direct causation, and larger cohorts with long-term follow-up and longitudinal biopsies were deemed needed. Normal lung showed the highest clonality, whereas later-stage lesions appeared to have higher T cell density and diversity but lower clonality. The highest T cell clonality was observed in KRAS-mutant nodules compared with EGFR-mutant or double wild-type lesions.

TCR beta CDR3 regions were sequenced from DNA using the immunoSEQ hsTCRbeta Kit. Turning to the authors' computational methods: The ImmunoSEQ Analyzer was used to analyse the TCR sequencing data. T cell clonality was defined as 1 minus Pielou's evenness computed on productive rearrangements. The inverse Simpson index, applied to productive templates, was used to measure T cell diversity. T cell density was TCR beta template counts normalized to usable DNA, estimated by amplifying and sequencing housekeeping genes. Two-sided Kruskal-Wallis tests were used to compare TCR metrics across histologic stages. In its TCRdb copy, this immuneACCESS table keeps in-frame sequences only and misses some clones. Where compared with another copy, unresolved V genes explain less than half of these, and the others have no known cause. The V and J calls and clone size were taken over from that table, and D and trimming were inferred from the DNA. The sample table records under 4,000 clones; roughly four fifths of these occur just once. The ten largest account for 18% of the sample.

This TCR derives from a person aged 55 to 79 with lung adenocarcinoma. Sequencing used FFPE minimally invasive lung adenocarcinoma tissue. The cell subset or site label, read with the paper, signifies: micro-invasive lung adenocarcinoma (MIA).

The CDR3 region reads CASSRATGFETQYF. The nucleotide sequence reads as follows: TGTGCCAGCTCACGCGCTACCGGGTTTGAGACCCAGTACTTC. Recombination linked TRBV18 to TRBJ2-5; no D gene can be assigned with confidence. CDR1 is given as KGHSH and CDR2 as LQKENI, both from the germline V gene. Inclusive of the bounding cysteine and phenylalanine, the CDR3 is 14 residues long. Only the CDR3 region is kept as DNA, spanning 42 bases read in frame from base 1. The V and J ends are trimmed by 4 bases and 5 bases, leaving 14 bases between them.